Shown below are 30 T cell receptor beta chains from a single sample sequenced in a study of blood T cell repertoires in COVID-19. Produced via immunoSEQ multiplex PCR; TCRdb's table is partial and in-frame only. The data show 200,000 to 300,000 clones, 65% to 90% seen once. Sequencing used peripheral blood. The receptors stem from a man younger than 45 with active or convalescent COVID-19.

The chain employs TRBV5-1 and TRBJ2-1; D might be TRBD2 (6 bases). Germline CDR1 and CDR2: SGHRS and YFSETQ. This CDR3 is built from 14 residues. Trimming removed 4 bases from V and 9 bases from J, with 17 bases in between. CDR3 DNA: TGCGCCAGCAGCCTGGGACTCGTCGGTAGTGAGCAGTTCTTC. Translating it yields CASSLGLVGSEQFF.

This clone was seen just once. V usage is TRBV10-2 and J usage is TRBJ1-6; 7 bases are shared with TRBD1. The CDR3 covers 15 residues. V trimming: 6 bases; J trimming: 5 bases; junction bases outside the gene matches: 7. CDR1 is WSHSY and CDR2 is SAAADI in the germline V gene. CDR3 nucleotides: TGCGCCAGCAGGCACAGGGGCCTGAATAATTCACCCCTCCACTTT. It translates to CASRHRGLNNSPLHF.

This chain joins TRBV5-1 and TRBJ2-7; TRBD2 matches 11 bases. Germline V lookup: CDR1 SGHRS, CDR2 YFSETQ. The V gene end was trimmed by 5 bases and the J gene end by 6 bases; junction bases not matched to a gene: 10. This CDR3 contains 15 residues. The CDR3 reads CASRKTSGGSSEQYF. CDR3 DNA: TGCGCCAGCAGAAAAACTAGCGGGGGAAGTTCCGAGCAGTACTTC. Variable domain in full (rest from reference TRBV5-1 and TRBJ2-7): KAGVTQTPRYLIKTRGQQVTLSCSPISGHRSVSWYQQTPGQGLQFLFEYFSETQRNKGNFPGRFSGRQFSNSRSEMNVSTLELGDSALYLCASRKTSGGSSEQYFGPGTRLTVT.

The V gene is TRBV9, the J gene TRBJ1-3; D unclear. The CDR3 has 16 residues. Trimming removed 4 bases at V and 8 bases at J, with 22 bases between. CDR1 and CDR2 from the germline V gene are SGDLS and YYNGEE. CDR3 residues: CASSPPDGIPGYTIYF. CDR3 nucleotides: TGTGCCAGCAGCCCACCGGACGGGATCCCTGGGTACACCATATATTTT.

This clone appeared once. The CDR3 sequence is CASSLGGGALETQYF. CDR3 bases: TGTGCCAGCAGCTTAGGCGGGGGGGCCTTAGAGACCCAGTACTTC. The chain joins TRBV7-6 to TRBJ2-5; 9 bases agree with TRBD2. The CDR3 sequence is 15 residues long. After removal of 1 base from V and 4 bases from J, the junction contained 4 bases not matched to a gene. CDR1 and CDR2 (germline): SGHVS, FNYEAQ.

The rearrangement uses TRBV11-3 and TRBJ2-3, with D possibly TRBD2 on 5 matching bases. The CDR3 runs 14 residues. The V end was cut by 4 bases, the J end by 1 base, with 9 bases between. The V gene's germline CDR1 is SGHNT and CDR2 YENEEA. The CDR3 loop reads CASSSTRGTDTQYF. CDR3 coding DNA: TGTGCCAGCAGCTCAACTAGGGGCACAGATACGCAGTATTTT.

The rearrangement links TRBV7-9 to TRBJ1-4, with D unresolved. Trimming cost V 0 bases and J 0 bases, with 11 bases left between them. Germline CDR1 is SEHNR and CDR2 is FQNEAQ (reference sequence). This CDR3 comprises 17 residues. In DNA, the CDR3 is TGTGCCAGCAGCTTAGCGTTGGTGGTAGCAACTAATGAAAAACTGTTTTTT. Translation: CASSLALVVATNEKLFF.

CDR3 sequence reads: CASTWSSGGNYEQYF. The DNA of the CDR3 is TGTGCCAGCACGTGGTCTAGCGGGGGGAACTACGAGCAGTACTTC. This chain links TRBV6-5 with TRBJ2-7, with 11 bases aligning to TRBD2. The CDR3 sequence is 15 residues long. Germline assignment: CDR1 MNHEY and CDR2 SVGAGI. V lost 7 bases, J lost 3 bases, and 8 bases stayed unmatched.

This chain connects TRBV6-6 to TRBJ1-4; 8 bases match TRBD1. V shed 4 bases, J shed 8 bases, and the junction held 9 bases outside the gene matches. The CDR3 sequence is 15 residues long. CDR1 and CDR2 from the germline V gene are MNHNY and SVGAGI (reference sequence). CDR3 bases: TGTGCCAGCAGTTCTTTATTGACAGGGGAGGAAAAACTGTTTTTT. This codes for CASSSLLTGEEKLFF.

This clone was observed once. The gene calls are TRBV18 and TRBJ2-5, with D tentatively TRBD2 (5 bases). CDR1 and CDR2 from the germline V gene are KGHSH and LQKENI. The CDR3 runs to 13 residues. V dropped 3 bases and J dropped 4 bases, with 9 bases sitting between them. CDR3 nucleotides: TGTGCCAGCTCACCCGGACTTTCAGAGACCCAGTACTTC. Encoded protein: CASSPGLSETQYF. The whole variable domain, filled in from reference TRBV18 and TRBJ2-5, reads NAGVMQNPRHLVRRRGQEARLRCSPMKGHSHVYWYRQLPEEGLKFMVYLQKENIIDESGMPKERFSAEFPKEGPSILRIQQVVRGDSAAYFCASSPGLSETQYFGPGTRLLVL.

This rearrangement joins TRBV7-2 to TRBJ1-5, with TRBD1 identical over 8 bases. The CDR3 runs 14 residues. V shed 5 bases, J shed 7 bases, and the junction held 7 bases outside the gene matches. Germline CDR1 SGHTA, CDR2 FQGNSA. In DNA form, the CDR3 reads TGTGCCAGCAGCCTGACAGGGGTCGGACAGCCCCAGCATTTT. Translated: CASSLTGVGQPQHF.

The chain employs TRBV30 and TRBJ2-7; D is undetermined. Trimming cost V 7 bases and J 2 bases, with 27 bases left between them. The length of the CDR3 is 17 residues. Germline CDR1 GTSNPN, CDR2 SVGIG (reference sequence). The CDR3, as DNA: TGTGCCTATGCCCGCCCTTTTAACGTGATAGAGACCTACGAGCAGTACTTC. This sequence encodes CAYARPFNVIETYEQYF.

The gene calls are TRBV19 and TRBJ1-6; possible D gene TRBD1, 6 bases. Germline V gene sequence: CDR1 LNHDA, CDR2 SQIVND (reference sequence). V lost 4 bases, J lost 7 bases, and 11 bases lay in between. The CDR3 runs to 14 residues. The CDR3 DNA follows: TGTGCCAGTAGTACACAGGGCAGGAATTCACCCCTCCACTTT. Protein: CASSTQGRNSPLHF.

The CDR3 region is CASSDGEGNIYGYTF. For the CDR3, the DNA is TGTGCCAGCAGCGACGGTGAGGGAAACATTTATGGCTACACCTTC. The chain has TRBV5-8 and TRBJ1-2, with D uncertain. V lost 4 bases to trimming and J lost 5 bases, with 18 bases between them. Per germline, CDR1 SGHTS and CDR2 YDEGEE. The CDR3 covers 15 residues.

V usage is TRBV5-6 and J usage is TRBJ2-2; 8 positions agree with TRBD1. With V trimmed by 5 bases and J by 6 bases, 6 bases remained unmatched. Germline loops: CDR1 SGHDT, CDR2 YYEEEE. The CDR3 contains 14 residues. CDR3 amino acids: CASSWTGSPGELFF. The CDR3 region has the DNA TGTGCCAGCAGTTGGACAGGGTCGCCCGGGGAGCTGTTTTTT.

The rearrangement joins TRBV19 to TRBJ1-1, with D uncertain. The CDR3 sequence is 11 residues long. Per the germline V gene, CDR1 is LNHDA and CDR2 is SQIVND (reference sequence). Trimming removed 7 bases from V and 1 base from J, with 4 bases in between. Here the CDR3 reads CASTRNTEAFF. The CDR3 DNA reads as TGTGCCAGTACCCGGAACACTGAAGCTTTCTTT.

The CDR3 DNA sequence: TGTGCCAGCAGCTTAGCGGCAGGGTCGAGGACTGAAGCTTTCTTT. This translates into CASSLAAGSRTEAFF. The V and J genes are TRBV11-2 and TRBJ1-1; D is possibly TRBD1 (5 bases). CDR3 length: 15 residues. The V gene's germline CDR1 is SGHAT and CDR2 FQNNGV. V was trimmed by 1 base and J by 5 bases, leaving 14 bases between them.

The V and J genes are TRBV29-1 and TRBJ1-1, with 8 bases lining up with TRBD1. Germline CDR1 is SQVTM and CDR2 is ANQGSEA. Trimming took 5 bases from V and 4 from J; bases not matched to a gene: 12. This CDR3 spans 15 amino acids. Written as DNA, the CDR3 is TGCAGCGTTAGCCCCAGGGGGCTCTCGAGCACTGAAGCTTTCTTT. It encodes CSVSPRGLSSTEAFF.

This clone was found once. The rearrangement joins TRBV6-5 to TRBJ2-2; TRBD2 aligns across 9 bases. The germline V gene encodes CDR1 MNHEY and CDR2 SVGAGI. Losses at the gene ends were 4 bases for V and 5 bases for J; bases not matched to a gene: 5. The CDR3 is made up of 15 amino acids. The CDR3 protein is CASSSSGAGTGELFF. The CDR3 DNA is TGTGCCAGCAGTTCTAGCGGGGCTGGGACCGGGGAGCTGTTTTTT.

The chain joins TRBV6-5 to TRBJ2-7; TRBD2 aligns across 9 bases. The CDR3 is 15 amino acids. V shed 2 bases and J 5 bases; nucleotides not matched to a gene: 7. From germline, CDR1 is MNHEY and CDR2 SVGAGI. CDR3 in DNA: TGTGCCAGCAGTTACGCAGCGGGGGGACATAACGAGCAGTACTTC. Its translation: CASSYAAGGHNEQYF.

The V gene is TRBV9, the J gene TRBJ1-1, with TRBD1 matching 7 bases. In germline, CDR1 is SGDLS, CDR2 YYNGEE. There are 15 residues in the CDR3. Germline trimming cut 3 bases from V and 4 bases from J; bases unmatched to any gene: 9. CDR3 protein: CASSAKEGAGTEAFF. DNA of the CDR3: TGTGCCAGCAGCGCGAAGGAGGGGGCGGGCACTGAAGCTTTCTTT. The entire variable domain, with the rest obtained from reference TRBV9 and TRBJ1-1, is as follows: DSGVTQTPKHLITATGQRVTLRCSPRSGDLSVYWYQQSLDQGLQFLIQYYNGEERAKGNILERFSAQQFPDLHSELNLSSLELGDSALYFCASSAKEGAGTEAFFGQGTRLTVV.

J is TRBJ1-4 and V is TRBV5-1; D is possibly TRBD1 (5 bases). The CDR3 sequence is 15 residues long. CDR1 and CDR2 (germline): SGHRS, YFSETQ. Trimming shortened V by 0 bases and J by 8 bases, and 14 bases separated the two germline ends. The CDR3 nucleotides are TGCGCCAGCAGCTTGGAAGGCAGCCCAGGGGAAAAACTGTTTTTT. Its protein is CASSLEGSPGEKLFF.

The chain recombines TRBV9 with TRBJ1-5; 10 bases fit TRBD1. CDR3 length: 15 residues. CDR1 is SGDLS, CDR2 YYNGEE, per germline. J was trimmed by 3 bases and V by 3 bases; bases with no gene match: 3. The CDR3, as DNA: TGTGCCAGCAGCGCCGGGACAGGGGACAATCAGCCCCAGCATTTT. Protein sequence: CASSAGTGDNQPQHF.

The chain carries TRBV3-1 (or the pseudogene TRBV3-2) and TRBJ2-1; 10 positions agree with TRBD1. CDR1 and CDR2 (germline): LGHDT, YNNKEL (reference sequence). V shed 0 bases, J shed 4 bases, and the junction held 0 bases outside the gene matches. The CDR3 has 15 amino acids. CDR3 nucleotides: TGTGCCAGCAGCCAAGAGGACAGGGGGTACAATGAGCAGTTCTTC. Translated: CASSQEDRGYNEQFF.

The chain combines TRBV4-2 with TRBJ1-3; no clear D. The CDR3 consists of 15 residues. Trimming cost V 4 bases and J 0 bases, with 10 bases left between them. Germline assignment: CDR1 LGHNA and CDR2 YNFKEQ. The CDR3 reads CASSPNTGSGNTIYF. CDR3 coding DNA: TGTGCCAGCAGCCCAAACACGGGCTCTGGAAACACCATATATTTT.

This clone was seen only once. The rearrangement uses TRBV18 and TRBJ1-2; TRBD1 aligns across 9 bases. CDR1 and CDR2 from the germline V gene are KGHSH and LQKENI. The CDR3 spans 15 residues. The J segment lost 2 bases and the V segment lost 3 bases, leaving 4 bases of the junction unmatched. CDR3 loop: CASSPLQGANYGYTF. CDR3 bases: TGTGCCAGCTCACCGCTACAGGGGGCAAACTATGGCTACACCTTC.

The chain employs TRBV14 and TRBJ2-7; 9 positions agree with TRBD1. Germline V lookup: CDR1 SGHDN, CDR2 FVKESK. The V and J ends lost 4 bases and 1 base, in that order; junction bases with no gene match: 20. CDR3 length: 20 residues. CDR3 DNA: TGTGCCAGCAGCCTTGGATTCGGGACAGGGTCGGTTCTCAAGTCCTACGAGCAGTACTTC. The encoded protein is CASSLGFGTGSVLKSYEQYF.

The V and J genes are TRBV5-1 and TRBJ2-3; perhaps TRBD2 as D (6 bases). Germline V lookup: CDR1 SGHRS, CDR2 YFSETQ. The CDR3 sequence is 14 residues long. V was clipped by 4 bases and J by 3 bases, with 12 bases between them. CDR3 in amino acids: CASSPGTLTDTQYF. CDR3 DNA sequence: TGCGCCAGCAGCCCCGGGACTTTAACAGATACGCAGTATTTT.

In its sample, this clone was seen a few times. The chain links TRBV3-1 (or the pseudogene TRBV3-2) to TRBJ1-3; D not resolved. The germline CDR1 and CDR2 sequences are LGHDT and YNNKEL (reference sequence). The germline V and J ends were trimmed by 1 base and 3 bases, with 7 bases remaining between them. This CDR3 region has 14 residues. CDR3 residues: CASSQVEGGNTIYF. The CDR3 region has the DNA TGTGCCAGCAGCCAAGTGGAGGGTGGAAACACCATATATTTT.

V is TRBV5-6 and J is TRBJ2-7, with 7 bases fitting TRBD1. From germline, CDR1 is SGHDT and CDR2 YYEEEE. This CDR3 has 18 amino acids. Losses at the gene ends were 1 base for V and 3 bases for J; bases not matched to a gene: 16. DNA for the CDR3: TGTGCCAGCAGCTTGTCCAGGGGGTACCAGACAGGGAACTACGAGCAGTACTTC. Protein: CASSLSRGYQTGNYEQYF.